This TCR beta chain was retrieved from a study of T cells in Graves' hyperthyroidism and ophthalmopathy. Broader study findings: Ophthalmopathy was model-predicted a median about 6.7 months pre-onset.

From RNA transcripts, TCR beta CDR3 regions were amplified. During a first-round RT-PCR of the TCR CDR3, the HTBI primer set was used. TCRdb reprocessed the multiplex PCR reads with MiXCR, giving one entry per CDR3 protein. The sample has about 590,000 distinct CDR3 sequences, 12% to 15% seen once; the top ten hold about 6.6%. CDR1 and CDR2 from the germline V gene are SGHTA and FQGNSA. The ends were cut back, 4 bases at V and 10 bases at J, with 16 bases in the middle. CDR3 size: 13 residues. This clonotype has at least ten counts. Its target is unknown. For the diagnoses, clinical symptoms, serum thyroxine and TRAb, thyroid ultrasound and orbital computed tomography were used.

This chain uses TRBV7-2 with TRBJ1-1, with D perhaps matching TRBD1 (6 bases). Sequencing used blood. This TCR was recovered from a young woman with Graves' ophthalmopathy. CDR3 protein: CASSSDSHLGAFF. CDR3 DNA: TGTGCCAGCAGCTCGGACAGTCACCTAGGAGCTTTCTTT.